A selection of T cell receptor beta chains follows, all from one sample in a study of cytomegalovirus exposure and HLA in healthy donors. Produced via immunoSEQ multiplex PCR; TCRdb's table is partial and in-frame only. This table has under 65,000 clones, less than 85% appearing once. The sequencing input was PBMCs. These receptors were collected from a woman younger than 30 in good health and CMV-seronegative. Both conserved end residues are part of each CDR3. A D gene is named only where the DNA matches it firmly. The listing skips clone size in some rows; elsewhere it reads once, few, many or a size class.

J gene: TRBJ2-1; V gene: TRBV7-6; clone size: few; D gene: NA; CDR3 protein: CASSFVLSSYNEQFF; CDR3 DNA: TGTGCCAGCAGCTTCGTCTTGAGCTCCTACAATGAGCAGTTCTTC
J gene: TRBJ1-3; V gene: TRBV6-1; clone size: NA; D gene: NA; CDR3 protein: CASSEARHLGNTIYF; CDR3 DNA: TGTGCCAGCAGTGAAGCGCGACACCTTGGAAACACCATATATTTT
J gene: TRBJ2-7; V gene: TRBV2; clone size: NA; D gene: TRBD2; CDR3 protein: CASERDYSYEQYF; CDR3 DNA: TGTGCCAGCGAGAGGGACTACTCCTACGAGCAGTACTTC
J gene: TRBJ1-2; V gene: TRBV7-2; clone size: NA; D gene: NA; CDR3 protein: CASSSFDSLSNYGYTF; CDR3 DNA: TGTGCCAGCAGCTCTTTTGACAGTTTGTCTAACTATGGCTACACCTTC
J gene: TRBJ2-7; V gene: TRBV10-1; clone size: NA; D gene: TRBD1; CDR3 protein: CASSGLGTGPYEQYF; CDR3 DNA: TGCGCCAGCAGTGGACTTGGGACAGGGCCCTACGAGCAGTACTTC
J gene: TRBJ2-6; V gene: TRBV7-9; clone size: few; D gene: NA; CDR3 protein: CASSPPGLSGANVLTF; CDR3 DNA: TGTGCCAGCAGCCCACCGGGGTTGTCTGGGGCCAACGTCCTGACTTTC
J gene: TRBJ2-7; V gene: TRBV5-1; clone size: NA; D gene: NA; CDR3 protein: CASSAPLGSSYEQYF; CDR3 DNA: TGCGCCAGCAGCGCCCCTCTGGGGAGCTCCTACGAGCAGTACTTC
J gene: TRBJ2-1; V gene: TRBV6-1; clone size: few; D gene: NA; CDR3 protein: CASSELGGKYNEQFF; CDR3 DNA: TGTGCCAGCAGTGAATTGGGGGGAAAGTACAATGAGCAGTTCTTC
J gene: TRBJ1-4; V gene: TRBV14; clone size: NA; D gene: TRBD1; CDR3 protein: CASSQGQRITNEKLFF; CDR3 DNA: TGTGCCAGCAGCCAGGGACAGAGGATCACTAATGAAAAACTGTTTTTT
J gene: TRBJ1-2; V gene: TRBV28; clone size: NA; D gene: NA; CDR3 protein: CASRRGGAVGYTF; CDR3 DNA: TGTGCCAGCAGAAGGGGGGGGGCGGTGGGCTACACCTTC
J gene: TRBJ2-7; V gene: TRBV25-1; clone size: NA; D gene: TRBD1; CDR3 protein: CASSATGTGISYEQYF; CDR3 DNA: TGTGCCAGCAGTGCTACCGGGACAGGGATAAGCTACGAGCAGTACTTC
J gene: TRBJ2-7; V gene: TRBV27; clone size: NA; D gene: NA; CDR3 protein: CASTKRWPYEQYF; CDR3 DNA: TGTGCCAGCACAAAGCGGTGGCCCTACGAGCAGTACTTC
J gene: TRBJ1-5; V gene: TRBV4-1; clone size: NA; D gene: NA; CDR3 protein: CASSQMAFSNQPQHF; CDR3 DNA: TGCGCCAGCAGCCAAATGGCCTTCTCCAATCAGCCCCAGCATTTT
J gene: TRBJ1-1; V gene: TRBV28; clone size: NA; D gene: TRBD1; CDR3 protein: CASSPDRGAFF; CDR3 DNA: TGTGCCAGCAGTCCCGACAGGGGAGCTTTCTTT
J gene: TRBJ1-6; V gene: TRBV27; clone size: NA; D gene: NA; CDR3 protein: CASSLTTGRINSPLHF; CDR3 DNA: TGTGCCAGCAGCCTTACAACAGGACGGATTAATTCACCCCTCCACTTT
J gene: TRBJ2-1; V gene: TRBV5-1; clone size: NA; D gene: NA; CDR3 protein: CASGSGLSSYNEQFF; CDR3 DNA: TGCGCCAGCGGGTCGGGACTGAGCTCCTACAATGAGCAGTTCTTC
J gene: TRBJ1-5; V gene: TRBV19; clone size: NA; D gene: NA; CDR3 protein: CASEEGGNQPQHF; CDR3 DNA: TGTGCCAGTGAGGAGGGAGGCAATCAGCCCCAGCATTTT
J gene: TRBJ2-7; V gene: TRBV28; clone size: NA; D gene: TRBD2; CDR3 protein: CASTPGLADSYEQYF; CDR3 DNA: TGTGCCAGCACCCCTGGACTAGCGGACTCCTACGAGCAGTACTTC
J gene: TRBJ2-1; V gene: TRBV28; clone size: NA; D gene: NA; CDR3 protein: CASSPRLGSGPNNEQFF; CDR3 DNA: TGTGCCAGCAGTCCCCGTTTAGGAAGCGGGCCGAACAATGAGCAGTTCTTC
J gene: TRBJ2-2; V gene: TRBV9; clone size: NA; D gene: TRBD2; CDR3 protein: CASSVATTSGTGELFF; CDR3 DNA: TGTGCCAGCAGCGTAGCTACGACTAGCGGAACCGGGGAGCTGTTTTTT
J gene: TRBJ2-2; V gene: TRBV11-2; clone size: once; D gene: NA; CDR3 protein: CASRGGGGELFF; CDR3 DNA: TGTGCCAGCAGGGGAGGGGGCGGGGAGCTGTTTTTT
J gene: TRBJ1-2; V gene: TRBV30; clone size: once; D gene: NA; CDR3 protein: CAWSERGLGYGYTF; CDR3 DNA: TGTGCCTGGAGTGAGAGGGGACTTGGCTATGGCTACACCTTC
J gene: TRBJ2-1; V gene: TRBV23-1; clone size: NA; D gene: TRBD1; CDR3 protein: CASSLPGQGCHEQFF; CDR3 DNA: TGCGCCAGCAGTCTTCCGGGACAGGGGTGCCATGAGCAGTTCTTC
J gene: TRBJ2-2; V gene: TRBV6-4; clone size: medium-sized; D gene: TRBD1; CDR3 protein: CASSDSTGDTGELFF; CDR3 DNA: TGTGCCAGCAGTGACTCGACAGGGGACACCGGGGAGCTGTTTTTT
J gene: TRBJ2-1; V gene: TRBV7-9; clone size: NA; D gene: TRBD2; CDR3 protein: CASISGSSYNEQFF; CDR3 DNA: TGTGCCAGCATTAGCGGGAGCTCCTACAATGAGCAGTTCTTC
J gene: TRBJ1-4; V gene: TRBV5-1; clone size: NA; D gene: NA; CDR3 protein: CASSLDTTNEKLFF; CDR3 DNA: TGCGCCAGCAGCTTGGACACAACTAATGAAAAACTGTTTTTT
J gene: TRBJ2-7; V gene: TRBV28; clone size: few; D gene: TRBD1; CDR3 protein: CASSLGTGGQYF; CDR3 DNA: TGTGCCAGCAGCCTAGGGACAGGGGGGCAGTACTTC
J gene: TRBJ1-3; V gene: TRBV7-2; clone size: NA; D gene: NA; CDR3 protein: CASSLALSGNTIYF; CDR3 DNA: TGTGCCAGCAGCTTAGCGTTATCTGGAAACACCATATATTTT
J gene: TRBJ1-2; V gene: TRBV5-1; clone size: NA; D gene: NA; CDR3 protein: CASSHGQINNYGYTF; CDR3 DNA: TGCGCCAGCAGCCACGGACAGATTAATAACTATGGCTACACCTTC